This T cell receptor (beta chain) is drawn from a study of blood T cell repertoires in COVID-19. At the level of the study: The origin of the acute and convalescent COVID-19 samples was the United States, Italy and Spain.

The junction had 4 bases not matched to a gene; V was cut back by 6 bases and J by 2 bases. This CDR3 has 13 residues. The germline V gene has CDR1 SQVTM and CDR2 ANQGSEA. Sequencing was performed with immunoSEQ multiplex PCR; in TCRdb, only in-frame clones are kept and a portion is missing. Of over 150,000 clones listed, around 82% are singletons. The chain has TRBV29-1 and TRBJ2-5; 9 nucleotides line up with TRBD1. The TCR comes from an elderly woman with acute or convalescent COVID-19. Sample: peripheral blood. The DNA of the CDR3 is TGCAGCGTGCCGACAGGGGGGCAAGAGACCCAGTACTTC. Translation gives CSVPTGGQETQYF.